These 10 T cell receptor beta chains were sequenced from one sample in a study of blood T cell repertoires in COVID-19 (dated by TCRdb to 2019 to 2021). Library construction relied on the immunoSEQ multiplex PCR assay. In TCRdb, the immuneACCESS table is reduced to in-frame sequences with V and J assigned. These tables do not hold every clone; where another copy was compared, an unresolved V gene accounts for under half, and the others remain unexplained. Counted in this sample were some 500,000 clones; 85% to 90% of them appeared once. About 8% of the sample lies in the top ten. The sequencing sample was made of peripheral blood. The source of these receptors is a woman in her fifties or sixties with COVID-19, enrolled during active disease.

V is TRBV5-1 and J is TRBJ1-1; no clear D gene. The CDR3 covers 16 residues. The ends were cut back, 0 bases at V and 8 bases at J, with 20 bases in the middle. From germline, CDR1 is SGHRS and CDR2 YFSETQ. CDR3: CASSLEGPAAQREAFF. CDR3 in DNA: TGCGCCAGCAGCTTGGAAGGCCCGGCGGCTCAAAGGGAAGCTTTCTTT.

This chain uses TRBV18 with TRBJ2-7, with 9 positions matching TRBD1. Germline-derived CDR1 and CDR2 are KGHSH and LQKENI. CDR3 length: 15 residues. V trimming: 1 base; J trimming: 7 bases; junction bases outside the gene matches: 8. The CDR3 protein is CASSPLLDRGEEQYF. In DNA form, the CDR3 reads TGTGCCAGCTCACCACTCTTGGACAGGGGTGAAGAGCAGTACTTC.

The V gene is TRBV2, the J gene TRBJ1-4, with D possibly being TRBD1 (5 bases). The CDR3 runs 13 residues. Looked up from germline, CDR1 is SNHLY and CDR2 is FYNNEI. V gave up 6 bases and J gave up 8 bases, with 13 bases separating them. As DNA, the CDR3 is TGTGCCAGCAGGGGGCGGAGTGGGGAAAAACTGTTTTTT. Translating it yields CASRGRSGEKLFF.

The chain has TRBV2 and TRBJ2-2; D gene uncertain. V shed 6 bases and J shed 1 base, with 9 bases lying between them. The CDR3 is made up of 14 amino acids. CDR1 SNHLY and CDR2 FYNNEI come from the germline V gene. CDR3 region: CASSPTLNTGELFF. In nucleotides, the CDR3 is TGTGCCAGCAGCCCGACACTGAACACCGGGGAGCTGTTTTTT.

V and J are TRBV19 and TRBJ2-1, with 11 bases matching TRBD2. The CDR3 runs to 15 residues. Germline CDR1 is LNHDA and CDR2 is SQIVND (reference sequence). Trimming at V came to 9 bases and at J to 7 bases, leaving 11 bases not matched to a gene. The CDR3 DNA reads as TGTGCCAGCCGTACTAGCGGGGGCTCCGGGAATGAGCAGTTCTTC. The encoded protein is CASRTSGGSGNEQFF.

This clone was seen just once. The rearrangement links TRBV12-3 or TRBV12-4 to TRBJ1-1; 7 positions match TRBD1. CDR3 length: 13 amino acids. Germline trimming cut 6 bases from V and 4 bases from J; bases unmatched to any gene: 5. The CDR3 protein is CASRIGGGTEAFF. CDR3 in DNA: TGTGCCAGCAGAATAGGGGGCGGCACTGAAGCTTTCTTT.

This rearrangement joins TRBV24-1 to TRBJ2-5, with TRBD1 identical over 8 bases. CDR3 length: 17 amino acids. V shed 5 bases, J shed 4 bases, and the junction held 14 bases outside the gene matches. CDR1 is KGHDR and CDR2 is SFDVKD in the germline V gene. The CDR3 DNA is TGTGCCACCAGTGCGAGCCTAGGACAGGGCGGTGGAGAGACCCAGTACTTC. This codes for CATSASLGQGGGETQYF.

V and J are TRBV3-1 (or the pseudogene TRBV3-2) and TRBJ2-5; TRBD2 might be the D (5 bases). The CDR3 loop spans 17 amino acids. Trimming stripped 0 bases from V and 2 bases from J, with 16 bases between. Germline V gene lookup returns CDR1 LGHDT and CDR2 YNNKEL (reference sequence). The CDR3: CASSQDASSAEQETQYF. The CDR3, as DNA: TGTGCCAGCAGCCAAGATGCTAGTAGCGCCGAACAAGAGACCCAGTACTTC.

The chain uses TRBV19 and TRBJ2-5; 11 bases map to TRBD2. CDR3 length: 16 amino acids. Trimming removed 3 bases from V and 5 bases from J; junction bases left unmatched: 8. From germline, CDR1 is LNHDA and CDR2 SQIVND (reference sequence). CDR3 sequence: CASSISSGGNVETQYF. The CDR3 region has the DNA TGTGCCAGTAGTATCTCTAGCGGGGGGAATGTGGAGACCCAGTACTTC.

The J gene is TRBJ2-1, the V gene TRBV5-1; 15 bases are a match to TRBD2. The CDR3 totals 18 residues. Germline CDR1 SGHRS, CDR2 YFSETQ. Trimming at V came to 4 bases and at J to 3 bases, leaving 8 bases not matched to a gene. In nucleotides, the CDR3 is TGCGCCAGCAGCCGAGACGGGACTAGCGGGGGGAACTACAATGAGCAGTTCTTC. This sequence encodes CASSRDGTSGGNYNEQFF.